These T cell receptor beta chains were read from a single sample in a study of sequential checkpoint blockade in melanoma. Here immunoSEQ multiplex PCR was the method, and the copy in TCRdb shows in-frame clones only, minus some. The sample has 20,000 to 25,000 clones; more than 75% are singletons. The specimen was CD8+ T cells sorted from blood (inferred from file names), collected from a patient given nivolumab and ipilimumab in sequence. All receptors derive from a human donor with melanoma. Each CDR3 is given with its conserved first and last residue. The D gene is left open where the match is weak. Only part of the rows carry a size: once, few, many, or a class if the clone is expanded.

j_gene	v_gene	abundance	d_gene	CDR3nt	CDR3aa
TRBJ1-2	TRBV6-6	-	-	TGTGCCAGCAGTCAGGACTATGGCTACACCTTC	CASSQDYGYTF
TRBJ2-3	TRBV18	-	-	TGTGCCAGCTCACCACCGTCGACAGATACGCAGTATTTT	CASSPPSTDTQYF
TRBJ1-1	TRBV7-8	-	-	TGTGCCAGCTTGTTGGGAGGGAGAACGAACACTGAAGCTTTCTTT	CASLLGGRTNTEAFF
TRBJ1-1	TRBV27	-	-	TGTGCCAGCAGTTTCCGGGGGGAGACCACTGAAGCTTTCTTT	CASSFRGETTEAFF
TRBJ2-2	TRBV30	-	-	TGTGCCTGGTTTCAGGGGATCACCGGGGAGCTGTTTTTT	CAWFQGITGELFF
TRBJ1-2	TRBV6-1	few	-	TGTGCCAGCAGTGAATACGCAGAGGACTATGGCTACACCTTC	CASSEYAEDYGYTF
TRBJ2-5	TRBV18	-	TRBD2	TGTGCCAGCTCCCTAGCGGGGGAGACCCAGTACTTC	CASSLAGETQYF
TRBJ1-2	TRBV7-8	-	TRBD1	TGTGCCAGCAGCTTACGACAGGGCGGGGGCTACACCTTC	CASSLRQGGGYTF
TRBJ2-7	TRBV15	-	-	TGTGCCACTTCCCGAACAGGGCAGGTCAGCTCCTACGAGCAGTACTTC	CATSRTGQVSSYEQYF
TRBJ2-5	TRBV2	-	-	TGTGCCAGCAGCCGGGAGAGGTCTGGAGAGACCCAGTACTTC	CASSRERSGETQYF
TRBJ2-1	TRBV5-5	-	-	TGTGCCAGCAGCTTGGATGTGGGCGCGAGCTCCTACAATGAGCAGTTCTTC	CASSLDVGASSYNEQFF
TRBJ2-5	TRBV18	-	-	TGTGCCAGCTCAACGACAGCGACGCAAGAGACCCAGTACTTC	CASSTTATQETQYF
TRBJ1-1	TRBV7-9	-	-	TGTGCCAGCAGCTTTGAGAGGCCTAAAGCTTTCTTT	CASSFERPKAFF
TRBJ1-1	TRBV19	-	-	TGTGCCAGTAAGCGAGAACTGGCGACTGAAGCTTTCTTT	CASKRELATEAFF
TRBJ2-3	TRBV28	-	TRBD2	TGTGCCATCAGGACTAGCGGGAGGGCCCGGTCAGATACGCAGTATTTT	CAIRTSGRARSDTQYF
TRBJ2-3	TRBV11-2	-	-	TGTGCCAGCAGCCCCCTCAGACGGACTTCGGCAGATACGCAGTATTTT	CASSPLRRTSADTQYF
TRBJ1-5	TRBV19	-	TRBD1	TGTGCCAGTACTGACAGGGTCAGGGGCAATCAGCCCCAGCATTTT	CASTDRVRGNQPQHF
TRBJ1-2	TRBV7-2	-	-	TGTGCCAGCAGCTTATACGGTACCAATGCTAACTATGGCTACACCTTC	CASSLYGTNANYGYTF
TRBJ2-3	TRBV11-3	once	-	TGTGCCAGCAGCTATTCTATCACAGATACGCAGTATTTT	CASSYSITDTQYF
TRBJ2-1	TRBV5-1	-	TRBD2	TGCGCCAGCAGCTGGCCTAGCGGGAGGGCCACGGGTAATGAGCAGTTCTTC	CASSWPSGRATGNEQFF
TRBJ1-5	TRBV7-8	medium-sized	TRBD1	TGTGCCAGCAGTCAGGACAGGGCTGATCAGCCCCAGCATTTT	CASSQDRADQPQHF
TRBJ1-2	TRBV7-9	-	TRBD1	TGTGCCAGCAGCCGACACAGGGGTGGCTACACCTTC	CASSRHRGGYTF
TRBJ1-1	TRBV19	-	TRBD1	TGTGCCACCAGGGACAGAATGAACACTGAAGCTTTCTTT	CATRDRMNTEAFF
TRBJ2-1	TRBV4-3	-	TRBD2	TGCGCCAGCAGCCCTGAGGCTAGCGGGAGCTCCTACAATGAGCAGTTCTTC	CASSPEASGSSYNEQFF
TRBJ2-5	TRBV5-1	-	TRBD1	TGCGCCAGCAGCCCGGGACAGACAGAGACCCAGTACTTC	CASSPGQTETQYF
TRBJ1-1	TRBV30	-	-	TGTGCCTGGAGCCTTGGACAGACCCGCCCTGAAGCTTTCTTT	CAWSLGQTRPEAFF
TRBJ2-1	TRBV18	-	TRBD2	TGTGCCAGCTCACTCCGCGGGACTAGCGGGACCTACAATGAGCAGTTCTTC	CASSLRGTSGTYNEQFF